This TCR beta chain comes out of a study of cytomegalovirus exposure and HLA in healthy donors. CDR1 is MDHEN and CDR2 is SYDVKM in the germline V gene. This CDR3 is 12 amino acids long. Trimming took 5 bases from V and 1 from J, leaving 6 bases between them. 60 Vbeta and 13 Jbeta primers were used in PCR. Produced via immunoSEQ multiplex PCR; TCRdb's table is partial and in-frame only. This sample has some 170,000 clones; about 81% occur once, and the top ten carry over 1.2%. The sample comprised PBMCs. This TCR came from a girl aged 10 to 17 in good health and CMV-seropositive. V gene TRBV28 combines with J gene TRBJ2-7; no firm D call. Here the CDR3 DNA reads TGTGCCAGCAGTCAGGCATCCTACGAGCAGTACTTC. Encoded protein: CASSQASYEQYF.